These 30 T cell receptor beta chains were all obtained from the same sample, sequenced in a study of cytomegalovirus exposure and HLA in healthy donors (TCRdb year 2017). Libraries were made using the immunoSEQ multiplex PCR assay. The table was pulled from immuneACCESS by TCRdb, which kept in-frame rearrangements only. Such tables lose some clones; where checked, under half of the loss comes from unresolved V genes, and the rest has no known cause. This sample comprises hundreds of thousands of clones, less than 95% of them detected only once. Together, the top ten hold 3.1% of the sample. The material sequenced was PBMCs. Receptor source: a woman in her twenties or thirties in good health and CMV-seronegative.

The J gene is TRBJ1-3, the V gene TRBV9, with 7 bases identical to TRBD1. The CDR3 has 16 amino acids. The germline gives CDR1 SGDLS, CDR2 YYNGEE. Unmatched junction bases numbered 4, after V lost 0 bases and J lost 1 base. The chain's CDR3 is CASSVEQGKSGNTIYF. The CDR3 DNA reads TGTGCCAGCAGCGTAGAACAGGGGAAGTCTGGAAACACCATATATTTT.

Here the CDR3 reads CASSSGLAKNIQYF. DNA of the CDR3: TGTGCCAGCAGTTCCGGCCTAGCCAAAAACATTCAGTACTTC. The chain employs TRBV27 and TRBJ2-4, with D unresolved. This CDR3 spans 14 amino acids. The germline V gene encodes CDR1 MNHEY and CDR2 SMNVEV (reference sequence). Trimming shortened V by 4 bases and J by 0 bases, and 7 bases separated the two germline ends.

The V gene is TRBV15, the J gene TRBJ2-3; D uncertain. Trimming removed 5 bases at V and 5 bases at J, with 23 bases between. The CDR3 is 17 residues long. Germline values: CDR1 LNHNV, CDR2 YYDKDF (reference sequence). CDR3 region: CATSASATAPGVDTQYF. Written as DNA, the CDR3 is TGTGCCACCAGCGCAAGCGCCACCGCGCCGGGCGTAGATACGCAGTATTTT.

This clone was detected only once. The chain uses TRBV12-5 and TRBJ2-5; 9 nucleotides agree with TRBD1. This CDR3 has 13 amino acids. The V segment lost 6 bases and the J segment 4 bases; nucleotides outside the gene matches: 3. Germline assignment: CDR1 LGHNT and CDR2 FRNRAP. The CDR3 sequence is CASGPGQGETQYF. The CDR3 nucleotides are TGTGCTAGTGGCCCGGGACAGGGAGAGACCCAGTACTTC.

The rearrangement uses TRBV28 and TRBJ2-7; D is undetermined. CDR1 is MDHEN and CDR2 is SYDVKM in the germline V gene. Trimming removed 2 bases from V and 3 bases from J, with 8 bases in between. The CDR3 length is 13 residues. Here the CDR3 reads CASSLESLYEQYF. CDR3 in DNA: TGTGCCAGCAGTTTAGAATCACTCTACGAGCAGTACTTC.

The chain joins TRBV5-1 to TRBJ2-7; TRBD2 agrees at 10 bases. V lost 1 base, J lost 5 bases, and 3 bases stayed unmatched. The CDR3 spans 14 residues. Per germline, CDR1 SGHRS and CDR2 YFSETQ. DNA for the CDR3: TGCGCCAGCAGCTTGTTAGCGGGAGGCCACGAGCAGTACTTC. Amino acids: CASSLLAGGHEQYF. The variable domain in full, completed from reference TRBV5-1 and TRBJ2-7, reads KAGVTQTPRYLIKTRGQQVTLSCSPISGHRSVSWYQQTPGQGLQFLFEYFSETQRNKGNFPGRFSGRQFSNSRSEMNVSTLELGDSALYLCASSLLAGGHEQYFGPGTRLTVT.

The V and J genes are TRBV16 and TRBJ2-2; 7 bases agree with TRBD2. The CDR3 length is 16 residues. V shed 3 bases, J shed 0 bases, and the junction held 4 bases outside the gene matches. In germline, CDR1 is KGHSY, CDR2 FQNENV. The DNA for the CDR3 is TGTGCCAGCAGCCATAGGGGACTATCGAACACCGGGGAGCTGTTTTTT. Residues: CASSHRGLSNTGELFF. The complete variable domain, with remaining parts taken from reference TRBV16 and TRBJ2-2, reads GEEVAQTPKHLVRGEGQKAKLYCAPIKGHSYVFWYQQVLKNEFKFLISFQNENVFDETGMPKERFSAKCLPNSPCSLEIQATKLEDSAVYFCASSHRGLSNTGELFFGEGSRLTVL.

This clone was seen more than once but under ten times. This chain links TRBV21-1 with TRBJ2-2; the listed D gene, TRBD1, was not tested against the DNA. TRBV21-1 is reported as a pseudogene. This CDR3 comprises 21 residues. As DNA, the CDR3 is TGTGCCAGCAGCAAAGCTCCCCTGGGACAGGGGGCCCACACACCGGGCGGGGAGCTGTTTTTT. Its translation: CASSKAPLGQGAHTPGGELFF.

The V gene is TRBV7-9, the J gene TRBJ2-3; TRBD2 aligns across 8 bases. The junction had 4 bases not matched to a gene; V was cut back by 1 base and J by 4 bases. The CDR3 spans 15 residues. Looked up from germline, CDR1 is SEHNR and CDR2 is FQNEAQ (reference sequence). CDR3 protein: CASSLVAGYSDTQYF. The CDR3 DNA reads TGTGCCAGCAGCTTAGTAGCGGGATATTCAGATACGCAGTATTTT.

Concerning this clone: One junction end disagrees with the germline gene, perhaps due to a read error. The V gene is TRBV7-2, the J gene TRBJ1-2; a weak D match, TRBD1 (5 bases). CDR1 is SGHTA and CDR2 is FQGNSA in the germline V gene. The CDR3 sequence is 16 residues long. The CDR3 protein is CASSPSAIRGGYGYTF. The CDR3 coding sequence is TGTGCCAGCAGCCCGTCCGCTATTCGGGGCGGCTATGGTTACACCTTC.

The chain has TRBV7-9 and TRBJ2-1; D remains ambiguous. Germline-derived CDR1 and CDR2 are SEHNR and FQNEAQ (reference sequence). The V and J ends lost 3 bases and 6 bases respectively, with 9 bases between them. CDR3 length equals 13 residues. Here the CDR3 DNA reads TGTGCCAGCAGCTTGAGTAGTTTCAATGAGCAGTTCTTC. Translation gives CASSLSSFNEQFF.

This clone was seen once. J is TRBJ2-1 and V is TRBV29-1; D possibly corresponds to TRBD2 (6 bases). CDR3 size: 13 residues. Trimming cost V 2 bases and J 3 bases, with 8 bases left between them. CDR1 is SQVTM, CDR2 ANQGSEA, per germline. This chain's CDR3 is CSVELANYNEQFF. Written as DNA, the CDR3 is TGCAGCGTTGAACTAGCGAACTACAATGAGCAGTTCTTC.

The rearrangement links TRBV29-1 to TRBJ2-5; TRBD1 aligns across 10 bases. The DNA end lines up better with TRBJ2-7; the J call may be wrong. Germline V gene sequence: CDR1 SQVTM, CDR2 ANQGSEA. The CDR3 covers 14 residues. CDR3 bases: TGCAGCGTGGAGTTACCGGGACAGGGGTACGAGCAGTACTTC. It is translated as CSVELPGQGYEQYF.

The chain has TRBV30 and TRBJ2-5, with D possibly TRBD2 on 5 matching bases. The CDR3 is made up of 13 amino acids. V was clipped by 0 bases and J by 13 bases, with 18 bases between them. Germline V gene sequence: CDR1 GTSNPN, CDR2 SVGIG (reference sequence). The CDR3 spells CAWSVRGNSPWYF. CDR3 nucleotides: TGTGCCTGGAGTGTTAGAGGGAATTCCCCTTGGTACTTC.

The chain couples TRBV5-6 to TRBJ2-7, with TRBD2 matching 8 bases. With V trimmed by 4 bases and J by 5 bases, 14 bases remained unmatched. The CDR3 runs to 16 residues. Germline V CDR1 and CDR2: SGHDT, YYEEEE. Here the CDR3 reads CASSPGLGVLLNEQYF. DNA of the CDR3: TGTGCCAGCAGCCCGGGACTAGGGGTCTTGTTGAACGAGCAGTACTTC. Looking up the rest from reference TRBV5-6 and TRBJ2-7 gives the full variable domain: DAGVTQSPTHLIKTRGQQVTLRCSPKSGHDTVSWYQQALGQGPQFIFQYYEEEERQRGNFPDRFSGHQFPNYSSELNVNALLLGDSALYLCASSPGLGVLLNEQYFGPGTRLTVT.

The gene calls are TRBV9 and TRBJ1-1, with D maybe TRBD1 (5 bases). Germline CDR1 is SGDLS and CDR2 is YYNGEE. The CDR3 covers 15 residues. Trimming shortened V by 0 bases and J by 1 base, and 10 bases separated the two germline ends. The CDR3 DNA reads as TGTGCCAGCAGCGTAGCCCAGGGTCGGAACACTGAAGCTTTCTTT. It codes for CASSVAQGRNTEAFF.

DNA of the CDR3: TGTGCCAGCAGCGTAGTTGGGGGGTCCGAGCAGTACTTC. As protein: CASSVVGGSEQYF. The chain recombines TRBV9 with TRBJ2-7; possibly TRBD2 for D (6 bases). CDR1 is SGDLS and CDR2 is YYNGEE in the germline V gene. This CDR3 is built from 13 residues. Between the trimmed V and J ends, which lost 0 bases and 6 bases, there was a span of 10 bases.

In DNA form, the CDR3 reads TGTGCCAGCAGACGGACAGGGTCGGACTATGGCTACACCTTC. Protein product: CASRRTGSDYGYTF. This chain links TRBV13 with TRBJ1-2; 8 bases agree with TRBD1. The CDR3 loop spans 14 amino acids. Germline trimming cut 6 bases from V and 3 bases from J; bases unmatched to any gene: 6. Germline-derived CDR1 and CDR2 are PRHDT and FYEKMQ (reference sequence).

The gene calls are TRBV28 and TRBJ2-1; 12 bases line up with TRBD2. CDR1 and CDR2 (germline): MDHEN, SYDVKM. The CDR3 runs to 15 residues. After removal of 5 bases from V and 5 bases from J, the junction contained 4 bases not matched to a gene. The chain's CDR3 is CASSKTSGSNNEQFF. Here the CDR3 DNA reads TGTGCCAGCAGTAAGACTAGCGGGAGTAACAATGAGCAGTTCTTC.

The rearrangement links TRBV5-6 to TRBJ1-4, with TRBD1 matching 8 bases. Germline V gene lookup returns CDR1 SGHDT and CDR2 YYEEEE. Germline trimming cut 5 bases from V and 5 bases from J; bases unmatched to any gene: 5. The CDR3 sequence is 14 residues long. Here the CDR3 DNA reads TGTGCCAGCAGACCGGACAGGGTGAATGAAAAACTGTTTTTT. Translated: CASRPDRVNEKLFF.

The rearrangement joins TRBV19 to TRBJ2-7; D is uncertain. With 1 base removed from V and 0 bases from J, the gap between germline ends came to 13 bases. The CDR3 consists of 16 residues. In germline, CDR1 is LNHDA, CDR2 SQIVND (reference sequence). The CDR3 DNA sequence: TGTGCCAGTAGTATAGCGGTCTGGAGCGACTCCTACGAGCAGTACTTC. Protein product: CASSIAVWSDSYEQYF.

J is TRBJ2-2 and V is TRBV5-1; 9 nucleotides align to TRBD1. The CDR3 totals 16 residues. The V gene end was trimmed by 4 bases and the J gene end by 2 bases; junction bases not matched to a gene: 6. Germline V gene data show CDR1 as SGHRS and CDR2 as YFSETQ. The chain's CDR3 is CASSLRQGGNTGELFF. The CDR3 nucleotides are TGCGCCAGCAGCCTCCGACAGGGGGGAAACACCGGGGAGCTGTTTTTT.

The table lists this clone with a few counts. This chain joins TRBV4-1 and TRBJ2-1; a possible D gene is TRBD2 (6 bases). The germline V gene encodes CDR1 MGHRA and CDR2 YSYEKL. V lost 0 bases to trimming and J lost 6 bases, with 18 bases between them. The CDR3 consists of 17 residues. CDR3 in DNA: TGCGCCAGCAGCCAAGAAGTTCCTAGCGCCTCGACCAATGAGCAGTTCTTC. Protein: CASSQEVPSASTNEQFF.

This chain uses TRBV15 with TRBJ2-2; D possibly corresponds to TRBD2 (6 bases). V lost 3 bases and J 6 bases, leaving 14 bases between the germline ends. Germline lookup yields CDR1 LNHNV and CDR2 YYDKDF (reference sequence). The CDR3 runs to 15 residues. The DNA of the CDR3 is TGTGCCACCAGCAGTGCCCTAGCGTTCGCCGGGGAGCTGTTTTTT. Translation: CATSSALAFAGELFF. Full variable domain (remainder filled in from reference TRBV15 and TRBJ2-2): DAMVIQNPRYQVTQFGKPVTLSCSQTLNHNVMYWYQQKSSQAPKLLFHYYDKDFNNEADTPDNFQSRRPNTSFCFLDIRSPGLGDTAMYLCATSSALAFAGELFFGEGSRLTVL.

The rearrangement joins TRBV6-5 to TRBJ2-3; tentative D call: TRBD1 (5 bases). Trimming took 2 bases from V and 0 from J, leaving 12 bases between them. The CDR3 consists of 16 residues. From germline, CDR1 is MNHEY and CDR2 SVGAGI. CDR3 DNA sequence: TGTGCCAGCAGTTACGGACAACGACCAAGCACAGATACGCAGTATTTT. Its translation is CASSYGQRPSTDTQYF.

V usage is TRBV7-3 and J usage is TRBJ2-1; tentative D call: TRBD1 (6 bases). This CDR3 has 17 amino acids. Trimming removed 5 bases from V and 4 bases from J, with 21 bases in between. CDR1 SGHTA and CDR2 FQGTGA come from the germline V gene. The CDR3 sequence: CASSPIIGTPVYNEQFF. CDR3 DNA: TGTGCCAGCAGCCCCATAATTGGGACACCTGTGTACAATGAGCAGTTCTTC.

The DNA for the CDR3 is TGTGCCAGCAGCGAGGCACTAGCGGGAGTTGTAGATACGCAGTATTTT. Amino acids: CASSEALAGVVDTQYF. The chain carries TRBV9 and TRBJ2-3; 11 positions match TRBD2. Germline V gene lookup returns CDR1 SGDLS and CDR2 YYNGEE. This CDR3 has 16 residues. V gave up 3 bases and J gave up 5 bases; unmatched junction bases: 8.

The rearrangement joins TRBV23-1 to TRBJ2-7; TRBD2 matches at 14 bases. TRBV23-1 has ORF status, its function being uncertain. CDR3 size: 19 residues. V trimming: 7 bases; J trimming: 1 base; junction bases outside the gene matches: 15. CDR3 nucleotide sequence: TGCGCCAGCACCTTGACAGGGAAAGGACTAGCGGGAGGATCCTACGAGCAGTACTTC. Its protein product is CASTLTGKGLAGGSYEQYF.

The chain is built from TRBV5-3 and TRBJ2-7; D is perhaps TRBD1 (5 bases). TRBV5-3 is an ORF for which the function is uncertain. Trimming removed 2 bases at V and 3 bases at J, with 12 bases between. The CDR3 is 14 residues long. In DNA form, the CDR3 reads TGTGCCAGAAGCTTAGACAGTAACCTCTACGAGCAGTACTTC. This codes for CARSLDSNLYEQYF.

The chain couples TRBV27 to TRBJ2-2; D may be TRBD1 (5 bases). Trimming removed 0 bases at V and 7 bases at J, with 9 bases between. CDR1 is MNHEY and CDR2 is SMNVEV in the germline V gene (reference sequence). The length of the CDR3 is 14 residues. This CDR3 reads CASSLSRAIGELFF. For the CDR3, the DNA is TGTGCCAGCAGTTTATCCAGGGCAATCGGGGAGCTGTTTTTT.